The 24 T cell receptor beta chains given below trace back to one sample, sequenced in a study of shared clonotypes between healthy human individuals. Profiling relied on immunoSEQ multiplex PCR, and the TCRdb table lists in-frame clones only, not all of them. Found here are more than 2,000,000 clones, about 92% of them singletons; the top ten hold 0.13% to 0.15%. The sequencing sample was made of naive CD4+ T cells sorted from blood. Sample subset: CD45RA+ positively selected. Source of these receptors: a man between 18 and 35 years old in good health.

The chain uses TRBV5-4 and TRBJ2-7; D possibly uses TRBD1 or TRBD2 (6 bases each). V lost 4 bases to trimming and J lost 1 base, with 12 bases between them. The CDR3 covers 14 residues. Germline V gene lookup returns CDR1 SGHNT and CDR2 YYREEE (reference sequence). The DNA of the CDR3 is TGTGCCAGCAGCACTCAGGGGACTTCCTACGAGCAGTACTTC. Translating it yields CASSTQGTSYEQYF.

This sequence joins TRBV30 and TRBJ1-4; weak D call: TRBD1 (6 bases). The CDR3 totals 17 residues. Germline V CDR1 and CDR2: GTSNPN, SVGIG (reference sequence). V shed 4 bases and J shed 1 base, with 19 bases lying between them. Here the CDR3 DNA reads TGTGCCTGGACGGTTAAGGGGGGAAGAGGAACTAATGAAAAACTGTTTTTT. As protein: CAWTVKGGRGTNEKLFF.

The rearrangement joins TRBV4-1 to TRBJ2-3; D possibly corresponds to TRBD2 (6 bases). The CDR3 loop spans 16 amino acids. V was pared by 1 base and J by 2 bases, with 13 bases between. Germline V gene lookup returns CDR1 MGHRA and CDR2 YSYEKL. CDR3 bases: TGCGCCAGCAGCCAAGCGCGACTAGGAATCACAGATACGCAGTATTTT. As protein: CASSQARLGITDTQYF.

This clone is a singleton in its sample. The chain's CDR3 is CASSGDRDEQYF. CDR3 nucleotide sequence: TGTGCCAGCTCAGGCGACAGGGACGAGCAGTACTTC. The chain employs TRBV18 and TRBJ2-7, with TRBD1 identical over 7 bases. The CDR3 loop spans 12 amino acids. V was clipped by 5 bases and J by 5 bases; unmatched bases: 3. CDR1 KGHSH and CDR2 LQKENI come from the germline V gene.

The chain recombines TRBV27 with TRBJ2-4; 7 bases align to TRBD1. The junction had 19 bases not matched to a gene; V was cut back by 5 bases and J by 0 bases. Germline CDR1 is MNHEY and CDR2 is SMNVEV (reference sequence). The CDR3 runs to 20 residues. The CDR3 sequence is CASSPLRDRTQFGAKNIQYF. For the CDR3, the DNA is TGTGCCAGCAGTCCTCTCCGGGACAGAACTCAATTCGGAGCCAAAAACATTCAGTACTTC.

The chain uses TRBV7-9 and TRBJ2-7; maybe TRBD2 (6 bases). Deletions cut 5 bases from V and 7 bases from J, with 27 bases between. CDR1 and CDR2 from the germline V gene are SEHNR and FQNEAQ (reference sequence). The CDR3 extends over 17 amino acids. Here the CDR3 DNA reads TGTGCCAGCAGCCCTTACGGCCGGGACTTTGCCCCAGAGGAGCAGTACTTC. Translating gives CASSPYGRDFAPEEQYF. The full variable domain, completed using reference TRBV7-9 and TRBJ2-7, is DTGVSQNPRHKITKRGQNVTFRCDPISEHNRLYWYRQTLGQGPEFLTYFQNEAQLEKSRLLSDRFSAERPKGSFSTLEIQRTEQGDSAMYLCASSPYGRDFAPEEQYFGPGTRLTVT.

V and J are TRBV7-3 and TRBJ1-6, with D uncertain. Germline values: CDR1 SGHTA, CDR2 FQGTGA. This CDR3 region has 15 residues. Trimming removed 2 bases from V and 6 bases from J, with 11 bases in between. The CDR3 reads CASSLVGGSNSPLHF. The CDR3 DNA reads TGTGCCAGCAGCTTAGTCGGTGGAAGTAATTCACCCCTCCACTTT.

The chain links TRBV7-9 to TRBJ1-3, with TRBD1 matching over 7 bases. The CDR3 has 15 amino acids. CDR1 SEHNR and CDR2 FQNEAQ come from the germline V gene (reference sequence). Trimming removed 3 bases from V and 1 base from J; junction bases left unmatched: 3. CDR3 loop: CASSFQGGSGNTIYF. For the CDR3, the DNA is TGTGCCAGCAGCTTCCAGGGGGGGTCTGGAAACACCATATATTTT.

The chain couples TRBV11-2 to TRBJ1-2, with 7 bases matching TRBD1. V shed 1 base and J 8 bases; nucleotides not matched to a gene: 7. The CDR3 is made up of 14 amino acids. The germline V gene has CDR1 SGHAT and CDR2 FQNNGV. This CDR3 is CASSLGQGGRGYTF. In DNA, the CDR3 is TGTGCCAGCAGCTTAGGACAGGGAGGTAGAGGCTACACCTTC.

The chain recombines TRBV7-3 with TRBJ2-5; TRBD2 agrees at 8 bases. After removal of 2 bases from V and 2 bases from J, the junction contained 4 bases not matched to a gene. This CDR3 region has 15 residues. Germline V CDR1 and CDR2: SGHTA, FQGTGA. Here the CDR3 DNA reads TGTGCCAGCAGCTTACGGGGGGGAGTTCAAGAGACCCAGTACTTC. This translates into CASSLRGGVQETQYF.

The chain's CDR3 is CAFSGTSGSFYEQYF. DNA for the CDR3: TGTGCCTTTTCTGGGACGAGCGGGAGTTTCTACGAGCAGTACTTC. The chain is built from TRBV30 and TRBJ2-7, with 8 bases aligning to TRBD2. V gave up 7 bases and J gave up 3 bases; unmatched junction bases: 14. The germline V gene has CDR1 GTSNPN and CDR2 SVGIG (reference sequence). This CDR3 is built from 15 residues.

This clone showed up just once. The V and J genes are TRBV18 and TRBJ2-3, with TRBD1 matching 9 bases. The CDR3 totals 17 residues. V lost 2 bases to trimming and J lost 0 bases; unmatched junction nucleotides: 6. Germline lookup yields CDR1 KGHSH and CDR2 LQKENI. The CDR3 region is CASSPRQGVLSTDTQYF. The CDR3 nucleotides are TGTGCCAGCTCACCAAGACAGGGGGTCCTTAGCACAGATACGCAGTATTTT.

J is TRBJ2-3 and V is TRBV5-1, with 9 positions matching TRBD1. Germline V CDR1 and CDR2: SGHRS, YFSETQ. Trimming at V came to 3 bases and at J to 2 bases, leaving 4 bases not matched to a gene. The CDR3 covers 15 residues. CDR3 region: CASSSGQGFTDTQYF. CDR3 coding DNA: TGCGCCAGCAGCTCGGGACAGGGATTCACAGATACGCAGTATTTT.

Turning to this clone: Other DNA sequences from this sample encode an identical CDR3 as well. The chain uses TRBV11-3 and TRBJ1-6, with 10 nucleotides matching TRBD1. Germline CDR1 SGHNT, CDR2 YENEEA. The CDR3 contains 15 residues. V lost 5 bases and J lost 7; bases outside the gene matches: 5. CDR3 loop: CASSSGTGANSPLHF. The CDR3 DNA reads as TGTGCCAGCAGCAGCGGGACAGGGGCGAATTCACCCCTCCACTTT.

The V call is TRBV6-5, the J call TRBJ2-5; 8 bases are shared with TRBD2. With 8 bases clipped from V and 5 bases from J, the junction kept 7 bases outside the gene matches. Germline loops: CDR1 MNHEY, CDR2 SVGAGI. The CDR3 is 13 amino acids. The CDR3 DNA sequence: TGTGCCAGCGGCTCAGCGGGAGTGGAGACCCAGTACTTC. This sequence encodes CASGSAGVETQYF.

About this clone itself: The same CDR3 arises from other DNA sequences in this sample as well. The V and J genes are TRBV6-5 and TRBJ2-3; 13 bases align to TRBD2. Per the germline V gene, CDR1 is MNHEY and CDR2 is SVGAGI. V was clipped by 6 bases and J by 6 bases; unmatched bases: 3. This CDR3 contains 14 residues. CDR3: CASSPTSGGDTQYF. The DNA for the CDR3 is TGTGCCAGCAGCCCGACTAGCGGGGGGGATACGCAGTATTTT.

The V and J genes are TRBV6-6 and TRBJ2-7; D uncertain. The CDR3 is 12 amino acids. The V end lost 6 bases, the J end lost 4 bases, and 10 bases lay between the germline ends. The V gene's germline CDR1 is MNHNY and CDR2 SVGAGI (reference sequence). CDR3 residues: CASRTKKYEQYF. DNA for the CDR3: TGTGCCAGCAGGACAAAGAAATACGAGCAGTACTTC.

The rearrangement joins TRBV14 to TRBJ2-7; TRBD1 agrees at 9 bases. CDR3 length equals 16 residues. Germline V CDR1 and CDR2: SGHDN, FVKESK. J gave up 3 bases and V 6 bases, and 12 bases lay outside the gene matches. The chain's CDR3 is CASRQTGTGLGYEQYF. The CDR3 bases are TGTGCCAGCAGACAAACCGGGACAGGGTTAGGCTACGAGCAGTACTTC.

The CDR3 region is CASSIAGRTSSYNSPLHF. In DNA form, the CDR3 reads TGTGCCAGTAGTATAGCCGGTCGGACGAGCTCCTATAATTCACCCCTCCACTTT. The rearrangement links TRBV19 to TRBJ1-6; no clear D gene. CDR1 and CDR2 from the germline V gene are LNHDA and SQIVND (reference sequence). The length of the CDR3 is 18 residues. The V end was cut by 1 base, the J end by 0 bases, with 13 bases between.

The chain combines TRBV6-5 with TRBJ2-1; D may be TRBD2 (6 bases). Trimming removed 6 bases at V and 0 bases at J, with 12 bases between. The CDR3 is 15 residues long. CDR1 and CDR2 from the germline V gene are MNHEY and SVGAGI. CDR3 DNA sequence: TGTGCCAGCAGGGTTAGCGGAGTCTCCTACAATGAGCAGTTCTTC. Protein sequence: CASRVSGVSYNEQFF.

V usage is TRBV5-1 and J usage is TRBJ2-3, with D perhaps TRBD1 or TRBD2 (5 bases each). CDR1 is SGHRS, CDR2 YFSETQ, per germline. The V end lost 4 bases, the J end lost 0 bases, and 15 bases lay between the germline ends. This CDR3 spans 16 amino acids. The CDR3 sequence: CASSDEGPSSTDTQYF. For the CDR3, the DNA is TGCGCCAGCAGCGACGAGGGACCGTCCAGCACAGATACGCAGTATTTT.

The chain carries TRBV19 and TRBJ2-3; tentatively, D is TRBD1 or TRBD2 (5 bases each). This CDR3 contains 15 residues. The germline CDR1 and CDR2 sequences are LNHDA and SQIVND (reference sequence). Trimming removed 9 bases from V and 2 bases from J, with 18 bases in between. The CDR3 nucleotides read TGTGCCAGCCGGGATGGGCAGGGAAACACAGATACGCAGTATTTT. It specifies CASRDGQGNTDTQYF.

The V gene is TRBV5-4, the J gene TRBJ1-1; no firm D call. This CDR3 contains 14 residues. Germline-derived CDR1 and CDR2 are SGHNT and YYREEE (reference sequence). Trimming removed 0 bases from V and 0 bases from J, with 6 bases in between. CDR3 loop: CASSLALVNTEAFF. The CDR3 bases are TGTGCCAGCAGCTTGGCCCTGGTGAACACTGAAGCTTTCTTT.

The chain is built from TRBV4-1 and TRBJ2-5; perhaps TRBD1 as D (6 bases). V lost 6 bases, J lost 5 bases, and 7 bases lay in between. Germline V lookup: CDR1 MGHRA, CDR2 YSYEKL. CDR3 size: 11 residues. CDR3 bases: TGCGCCAGCAGACAGGGTGAGACCCAGTACTTC. Amino acids: CASRQGETQYF.